The source of this T cell receptor beta chain is a study of T cell changes during pregnancy in multiple sclerosis. Germline CDR1 and CDR2: LNHDA and SQIVND (reference sequence). There are 14 residues in the CDR3. Trimming pared 7 bases from V and 0 bases from J, leaving 12 bases between. TCRdb keeps only in-frame clones here, not all; method: immunoSEQ multiplex PCR. This sample has 60,000 to 70,000 clones, with roughly nine tenths found just once. The gene calls are TRBV19 and TRBJ1-1, with no clear D. This material consisted of peripheral blood, taken in the second trimester of pregnancy. The sequence was obtained from a female donor with multiple sclerosis, enrolled in a pregnancy study. The CDR3, as DNA: TGTGCCAGTATTAGGCCCGGGGTGAACACTGAAGCTTTCTTT. Translation: CASIRPGVNTEAFF.